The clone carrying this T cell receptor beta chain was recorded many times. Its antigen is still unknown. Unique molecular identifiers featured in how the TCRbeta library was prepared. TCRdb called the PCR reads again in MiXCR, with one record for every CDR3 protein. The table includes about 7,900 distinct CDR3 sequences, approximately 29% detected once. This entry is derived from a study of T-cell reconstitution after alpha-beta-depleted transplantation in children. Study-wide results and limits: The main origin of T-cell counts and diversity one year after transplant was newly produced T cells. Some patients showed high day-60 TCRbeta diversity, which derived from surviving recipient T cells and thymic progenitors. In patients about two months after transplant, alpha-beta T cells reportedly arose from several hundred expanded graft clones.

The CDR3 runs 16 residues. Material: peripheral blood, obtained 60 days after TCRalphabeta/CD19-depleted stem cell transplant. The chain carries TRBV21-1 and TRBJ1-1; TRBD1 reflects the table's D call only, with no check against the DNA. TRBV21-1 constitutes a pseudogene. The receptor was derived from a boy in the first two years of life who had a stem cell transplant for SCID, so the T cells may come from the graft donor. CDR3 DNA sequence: TGTGCCGAGATAACTGGGGCGGCTACGAAGAACACTGAAGCTTTCTTT. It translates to CAEITGAATKNTEAFF.